The T cell receptor (beta chain) described here comes from a study of post-analysis software for immune sequencing data. Study outcomes and limitations: Samples from one preparation batch, clustered by F measure, grouped strongly together. Controls showed lower frequencies than patients for several TRBV segments, and TRBV5-6, TRBV5-1 and TRBV20-1 were among these.

The CDR3 covers 16 residues. The junction had 6 bases not matched to a gene; V was cut back by 0 bases and J by 1 base. Looked up from germline, CDR1 is SQVTM and CDR2 is ANQGSEA. In this sample, this clonotype turned up many times. What it binds is unknown. The TCR beta cDNA libraries carried unique molecular identifiers. TCRdb reanalysed the PCR reads using MiXCR and keeps one entry per CDR3 protein. The sample carries about 800,000 distinct CDR3 sequences, roughly 29% recorded once. This receptor was identified in a girl aged 10-17 years with multiple sclerosis. V is TRBV29-1 and J is TRBJ2-1; TRBD2 matches 7 bases. Material: blood. The CDR3 sequence is CSVEDPASGSYNEQFF. Written as DNA, the CDR3 is TGCAGCGTTGAAGATCCGGCTAGCGGATCCTACAATGAGCAGTTCTTC.